Listed below are T cell receptor beta chains from one sample, sequenced in a study of T cell responses to AZD1222 COVID-19 vaccine. Clones were sequenced by immunoSEQ multiplex PCR, and TCRdb holds only the in-frame ones, with some missing. The table records tens of thousands of clones, around 89% of them present only once. The source material was peripheral blood, sampled 28 days after the second AZD1222 dose. The receptors were sampled from an adult who received the AZD1222 COVID-19 vaccine. The CDR3 runs from the conserved cysteine through the conserved F or W.

CDR3 protein: CSARQAYGQYF
V gene: TRBV20-1

CDR3 protein: CASSRQGMNTEAFF
V gene: TRBV5-5

CDR3 protein: CASSIGQGVNTEAFF
V gene: TRBV21-1

CDR3 protein: CASSLGTSRNTGELFF
V gene: TRBV19

CDR3 protein: CSAEVYYGYTF
V gene: TRBV20-1

CDR3 protein: CASRKTGGKEKLFF
V gene: TRBV7-9

CDR3 protein: CASRNGNYGYTF
V gene: TRBV6-5

CDR3 protein: CASRRDRAYEQYF
V gene: TRBV6-5

CDR3 protein: CASSPRGSVQETQYF
V gene: TRBV6-2/TRBV6-3

CDR3 protein: CAWTRGGEDGYTF
V gene: TRBV30

CDR3 protein: CASEPGRGQETQYF
V gene: TRBV3-1/TRBV3-2

CDR3 protein: CASSYSGGPYEQYF
V gene: TRBV19

CDR3 protein: CASSLSGADTQYF
V gene: TRBV11-2

CDR3 protein: CASSVRTSGRAKDTQYF
V gene: TRBV6-2/TRBV6-3

CDR3 protein: CASRDQGAAPGYTF
V gene: TRBV19

CDR3 protein: CASSLVLAGGTGELFF
V gene: TRBV7-9

CDR3 protein: CASSYLLNRVRSFLYSPYF
V gene: TRBV7-6

CDR3 protein: CAWSVLRSKPHTEAFF
V gene: TRBV30

CDR3 protein: CASSSTGEGTEAFF
V gene: TRBV6-2/TRBV6-3

CDR3 protein: CASSSGGWTEAFF
V gene: TRBV27

CDR3 protein: CASRGQGPYEQYF
V gene: TRBV27

CDR3 protein: CASSLGSNSFYGYTF
V gene: TRBV5-1

CDR3 protein: CASSLGGLGLAGYNEQFF
V gene: TRBV11-3

CDR3 protein: CASSLLGAGGGETQYF
V gene: TRBV5-4

CDR3 protein: CASSRKRTGINTEAFF
V gene: TRBV4-3

CDR3 protein: CATSGPGQGTFEQYF
V gene: TRBV15

CDR3 protein: CASSYSGSPGELFF
V gene: TRBV6-5

CDR3 protein: CASSFETGRYGYTF
V gene: TRBV7-2

CDR3 protein: CASSQDPSQETQYF
V gene: TRBV3-1/TRBV3-2

CDR3 protein: CASSYWGDQNTEAFF
V gene: TRBV6-2/TRBV6-3

CDR3 protein: CASSPGPRSSYEQYF
V gene: TRBV5-6

CDR3 protein: CASLPFTDTQYF
V gene: TRBV5-1

CDR3 protein: CASSRDRNYGYTF
V gene: TRBV2

CDR3 protein: CASSSRPGGLSGTEAFF
V gene: TRBV18

CDR3 protein: CASKTGTSNEKLFF
V gene: TRBV19

CDR3 protein: CASNLAGPSNQPQHF
V gene: TRBV2

CDR3 protein: CASSPGLAYDTQYF
V gene: TRBV13

CDR3 protein: CASSYGTGTYEQYF
V gene: TRBV6-5

CDR3 protein: CSVRQSAEAFF
V gene: TRBV20-1

CDR3 protein: CASSSTTKPNYGYTF
V gene: TRBV7-9

CDR3 protein: CASSLGINSYEQYF
V gene: TRBV5-4

CDR3 protein: CASSLGRGGTDTQYF
V gene: TRBV7-7

CDR3 protein: CASSFGGSGGDTQYF
V gene: TRBV11-3

CDR3 protein: CASSLETGFNEQFF
V gene: TRBV7-9

CDR3 protein: CASSELAGAYEQYF
V gene: TRBV6-1

CDR3 protein: CASSTLRAGPNEQFF
V gene: TRBV19

CDR3 protein: CATSDPNDEGTSADTQYF
V gene: TRBV24-1

CDR3 protein: CASSQGPGRAYEQYF
V gene: TRBV7-9

CDR3 protein: CASSPPWLRETQYF
V gene: TRBV11-2